Shown below are 4 T cell receptor beta chains from a single sample sequenced in a study of sequential checkpoint blockade in melanoma. Sequenced by immunoSEQ multiplex PCR; TCRdb stores in-frame clones only, minus some. Counted here are more than 9,000 clones, just under 75% occurring once; the ten biggest clones make up about a sixth. The sample's treatment: randomized to nivolumab then ipilimumab (arm A) or the reverse (arm B). Sequences were derived from CD8+ T cells sorted from blood (inferred from file names), sampled from a patient given nivolumab and ipilimumab in sequence. The receptors originated from a human donor with melanoma.

V gene TRBV15 combines with J gene TRBJ2-7; a weak D match, TRBD1 (5 bases). The CDR3 sequence is 13 residues long. Germline assignment: CDR1 LNHNV and CDR2 YYDKDF (reference sequence). V lost 5 bases to trimming and J lost 5 bases, with 13 bases between them. The CDR3 sequence: CATSSTATNEQYF. In nucleotides, the CDR3 is TGTGCCACCAGCTCGACAGCGACCAACGAGCAGTACTTC.

This clone was counted between two and nine times. This sequence joins TRBV6-4 and TRBJ2-3; 7 bases match TRBD2. V shed 5 bases and J 3 bases; nucleotides not matched to a gene: 8. Germline V gene sequence: CDR1 MRHNA, CDR2 SNTAGT. This CDR3 has 15 residues. The CDR3 sequence: CASSPSGEGTDTQYF. The CDR3 DNA follows: TGTGCCAGCAGTCCTAGCGGAGAGGGGACAGATACGCAGTATTTT.

The chain combines TRBV7-8 with TRBJ2-7; the match to TRBD1 covers 7 bases. The V gene's germline CDR1 is SGHVS and CDR2 FQNEAQ. The V segment lost 1 base and the J segment 0 bases; nucleotides outside the gene matches: 6. This CDR3 contains 16 residues. The CDR3 DNA is TGTGCCAGCAGCTTAGGGCCAGGGGGAAGCTCCTACGAGCAGTACTTC. It translates to CASSLGPGGSSYEQYF.

Turning to this clone: This CDR3 is also generated by other DNA sequences in the sample. The chain is built from TRBV5-4 and TRBJ1-2, with a possible D match to TRBD1 (6 bases). The germline gives CDR1 SGHNT, CDR2 YYREEE (reference sequence). The CDR3 has 17 amino acids. V was pared by 0 bases and J by 2 bases, with 17 bases between. The CDR3 here is CASSLDVATGDNYGYTF. DNA of the CDR3: TGTGCCAGCAGCTTGGACGTCGCGACAGGCGACAACTATGGCTACACCTTC.